This TCR beta chain was profiled in a study of shared clonotypes between healthy human individuals. Overall study findings and caveats: Naive subsets generally exceeded memory subsets in estimated richness.

Naive-designated CD8 cells lacked CD45RO, were positively enriched for CCR7, and omitted terminally differentiated effector memory CD45RA+ cells. Regarding this clone: Antigen specificity is unknown.

The repertoire was sequenced with immunoSEQ multiplex PCR; TCRdb's copy has only in-frame clones and lacks some. The data contain 600,000 or so clones, 85% to 95% of them singletons. V shed 6 bases, J shed 7 bases, and the junction held 11 bases outside the gene matches. Germline values: CDR1 MDHEN, CDR2 SYDVKM. This CDR3 is built from 15 residues. J is TRBJ1-5 and V is TRBV28; 8 bases fit TRBD1. The specimen was naive CD8+ T cells sorted from blood. This receptor was taken from a woman aged 25 to 39 in good health. CDR3 in DNA: TGTGCCAGCAGCTGGAAACAGGGGGAGTGGCAGCCCCAGCATTTT. This sequence encodes CASSWKQGEWQPQHF.